These 10 T cell receptor beta chains were all obtained from the same sample, sequenced in a study of shared clonotypes between healthy human individuals. The data were produced by immunoSEQ multiplex PCR, yet TCRdb's version contains in-frame clones alone and is incomplete. The sample has about 1.1 million clones; approximately 80% are singletons. The source material was memory CD4+ T cells from PBMCs. The subset was: CD45RA-negative fraction. The origin of the receptors is a man younger than 35 in good health. Some clones in this sample may be carry-over from other donors' samples.

The V gene is TRBV11-2, the J gene TRBJ1-2; 9 positions match TRBD1. CDR3 length equals 14 residues. Germline lookup yields CDR1 SGHAT and CDR2 FQNNGV. The J segment lost 5 bases and the V segment lost 3 bases, leaving 4 bases of the junction unmatched. CDR3 nucleotide sequence: TGTGCCAGCAGCTTCGGGACAGGGCCTTATGGCTACACCTTC. It specifies CASSFGTGPYGYTF. The whole variable domain, filled in from reference TRBV11-2 and TRBJ1-2, reads EAGVAQSPRYKIIEKRQSVAFWCNPISGHATLYWYQQILGQGPKLLIQFQNNGVVDDSQLPKDRFSAERLKGVDSTLKIQPAKLEDSAVYLCASSFGTGPYGYTFGSGTRLTVV.

This clone was seen once. V and J are TRBV2 and TRBJ1-1; D possibly corresponds to TRBD1 (5 bases). The CDR3 covers 14 residues. Germline V gives CDR1 SNHLY, CDR2 FYNNEI. Trimming took 6 bases from V and 0 from J, leaving 11 bases between them. CDR3 bases: TGTGCCAGCAGCGCCCAGGGTCTGAACACTGAAGCTTTCTTT. Translation gives CASSAQGLNTEAFF.

The chain uses TRBV2 and TRBJ2-1, with D hard to call. Per germline, CDR1 SNHLY and CDR2 FYNNEI. V lost 3 bases and J lost 4, with 7 bases in between. CDR3 size: 13 residues. For the CDR3, the DNA is TGTGCCAGCAGTGAGGACGGTTACAATGAGCAGTTCTTC. It yields the protein CASSEDGYNEQFF.

The CDR3: CASSQERISSTDTQYF. In nucleotides, the CDR3 is TGTGCCAGCAGCCAAGAGAGAATAAGCAGCACAGATACGCAGTATTTT. The chain links TRBV4-2 to TRBJ2-3, with unresolved D. Germline loops: CDR1 LGHNA, CDR2 YNFKEQ. This CDR3 is built from 16 residues. Trimming cost V 0 bases and J 0 bases, with 10 bases left between them.

There are a few counts of this clone. The chain has TRBV4-1 and TRBJ1-4, with 9 positions matching TRBD1. V shed 3 bases and J 6 bases; nucleotides not matched to a gene: 2. Germline values: CDR1 MGHRA, CDR2 YSYEKL. This CDR3 is built from 14 residues. CDR3 sequence (DNA): TGCGCCAGCAGCCACCGGACAGGGGATGAAAAACTGTTTTTT. Its protein is CASSHRTGDEKLFF.

The sample holds many counts of this clone. This chain joins TRBV5-1 and TRBJ2-7; no clear D. V lost 2 bases and J 0 bases, leaving 12 bases between the germline ends. The CDR3 contains 15 residues. Germline V gives CDR1 SGHRS, CDR2 YFSETQ. The CDR3 sequence: CASSFTTRNSYEQYF. The CDR3 DNA follows: TGCGCCAGCAGCTTTACAACAAGGAACTCCTACGAGCAGTACTTC.

The chain is built from TRBV7-2 and TRBJ2-2, with 12 bases identical to TRBD2. CDR1 and CDR2 (germline): SGHTA, FQGNSA. The CDR3 covers 18 residues. V lost 2 bases, J lost 3 bases, and 7 bases stayed unmatched. The CDR3 coding sequence is TGTGCCAGCAGCTTAAGGCCTAGCGGGAGGGCCGACACCGGGGAGCTGTTTTTT. Its translation: CASSLRPSGRADTGELFF.

The chain carries TRBV6-1 and TRBJ2-1, with a tentative D call TRBD2 (6 bases). This CDR3 has 14 amino acids. With 8 bases removed from V and 6 bases from J, the gap between germline ends came to 17 bases. CDR1 is MNHNS and CDR2 is SASEGT in the germline V gene. This chain's CDR3 is CASLPGLLVNEQFF. For the CDR3, the DNA is TGTGCCAGCTTACCGGGACTTCTAGTCAATGAGCAGTTCTTC.

The chain employs TRBV11-3 and TRBJ2-7; D unclear. The germline CDR1 and CDR2 sequences are SGHNT and YENEEA. The CDR3 extends over 15 amino acids. The germline V and J ends were trimmed by 0 bases and 5 bases, with 14 bases remaining between them. CDR3 DNA: TGTGCCAGCAGCTTAGATGGCCAGCCTAGTGACGAGCAGTACTTC. This translates into CASSLDGQPSDEQYF.

Turning to this clone: A much larger clone differs by one base, so this may be a read error. The V call is TRBV5-4, the J call TRBJ1-1, with 7 nucleotides matching TRBD1. The CDR3 length is 13 residues. Germline loops: CDR1 SGHNT, CDR2 YYREEE (reference sequence). After removal of 4 bases from V and 0 bases from J, the junction contained 0 bases not matched to a gene. CDR3 sequence (DNA): TGTGCCAGCAGCGGACAGGTGAACACTGAAGCTTTCTTT. Its translation is CASSGQVNTEAFF.